The source of this T cell receptor beta chain is a study of control samples from healthy donors and cancer patients. Germline lookup yields CDR1 MNHNY and CDR2 SVGAGI (reference sequence). The length of the CDR3 is 21 residues. The V and J ends lost 5 bases and 0 bases, in that order; junction bases with no gene match: 21. Clones were sequenced by immunoSEQ multiplex PCR, and TCRdb holds only the in-frame ones, with some missing. The sample records around 86,000 clones, 70% to 90% being singletons. The sequencing sample was made of PBMCs. The chain is built from TRBV6-6 and TRBJ2-7, with 11 positions matching TRBD2. This clonotype was sampled from a woman aged 55 to 70 with head and neck cancer. CDR3 DNA: TGTGCCAGCAGTCTAAATACCCCCGGGTTAGCGGGAGGGCCGAGCTCCTACGAGCAGTACTTC. Translation: CASSLNTPGLAGGPSSYEQYF.